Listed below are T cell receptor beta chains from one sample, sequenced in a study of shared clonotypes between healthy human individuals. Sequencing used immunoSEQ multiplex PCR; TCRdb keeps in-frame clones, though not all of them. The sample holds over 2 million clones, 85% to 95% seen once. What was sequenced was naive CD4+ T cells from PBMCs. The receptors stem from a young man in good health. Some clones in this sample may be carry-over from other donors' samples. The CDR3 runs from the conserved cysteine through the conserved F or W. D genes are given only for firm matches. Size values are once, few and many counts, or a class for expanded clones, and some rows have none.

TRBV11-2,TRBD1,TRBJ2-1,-,TGTGCCAGCAGCCCGGACAGGGTTCCTTCGCAGTTCTTC,CASSPDRVPSQFF
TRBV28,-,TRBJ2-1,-,TGTGCCAGCAGTCTGGGCGGCGTCGGCGATGAGCAGTTCTTC,CASSLGGVGDEQFF
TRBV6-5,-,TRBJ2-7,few,TGTGCCAGCAGACGGACAGCCTACGAGCAGTACTTC,CASRRTAYEQYF
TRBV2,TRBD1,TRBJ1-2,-,TGTGCCAGCAACAAAGGACAGGGAGGGGTGTATGGCTACACCTTC,CASNKGQGGVYGYTF
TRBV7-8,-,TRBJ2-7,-,TGTGCCAGCAGCTTAGTTATCCCCTACGAGCAGTACTTC,CASSLVIPYEQYF
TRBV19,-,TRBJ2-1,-,TGTGCCAGTAGTATGGCAGACGAGCAGTTCTTC,CASSMADEQFF
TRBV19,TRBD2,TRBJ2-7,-,TGTGCCAGTAGTCCCCGGGGTAGCGGGAGCACCTACGAGCAGTACTTC,CASSPRGSGSTYEQYF
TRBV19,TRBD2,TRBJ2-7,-,TGTGCCAGTAGCCCTAGCGGGGCCCCGATTGGAGAGCAGTACTTC,CASSPSGAPIGEQYF
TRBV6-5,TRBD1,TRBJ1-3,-,TGTGCCAGCAGTTACTCCGGGACAGGGTCGGGAAACACCATATATTTT,CASSYSGTGSGNTIYF
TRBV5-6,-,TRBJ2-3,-,TGTGCCAGCAGCCCCCATGGGCGGTACACAGATACGCAGTATTTT,CASSPHGRYTDTQYF
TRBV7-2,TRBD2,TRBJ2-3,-,TGTGCCAGCAGCTTATTCGCGGGAGGGAGTAACACAGATACGCAGTATTTT,CASSLFAGGSNTDTQYF
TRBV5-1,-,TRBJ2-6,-,TGCGCCAGCAGCTTGGAGGGCACCGGGGCCAACGTCCTGACTTTC,CASSLEGTGANVLTF
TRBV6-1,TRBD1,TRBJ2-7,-,TGTGCCAGCCGACAGGGGAACGAGCAGTACTTC,CASRQGNEQYF
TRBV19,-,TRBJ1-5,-,TGTGCCAGTAGTATCGGGAATTGGGGCAATCAGCCCCAGCATTTT,CASSIGNWGNQPQHF
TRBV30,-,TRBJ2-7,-,TGTGCCTGGAGTCGGTGGGGTGTAGGTAACGAGCAGTACTTC,CAWSRWGVGNEQYF
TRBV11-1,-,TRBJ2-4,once,TGTGCCAGCAGCCGATCAGGGAACCAAAACATTCAGTACTTC,CASSRSGNQNIQYF
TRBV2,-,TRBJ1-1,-,TGTGCCAGCAATACACAGGGGAACACTGAAGCTTTCTTT,CASNTQGNTEAFF
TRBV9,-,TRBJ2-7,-,TGTGCCAGCAGCGTAGGGTTAGGTGAGGGGTTCTACGAGCAGTACTTC,CASSVGLGEGFYEQYF
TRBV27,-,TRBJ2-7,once,TGTGCCAGCAGTATCCAGGGGTCTTCTTCCTACGAGCAGTACTTC,CASSIQGSSSYEQYF
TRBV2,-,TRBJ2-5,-,TGTGCCAGCAGAATAGGGGCCCAAGAGACCCAGTACTTC,CASRIGAQETQYF
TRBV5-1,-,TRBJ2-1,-,TGCGCCAGCAGCTTCTCTTTCGGGGCTGGAGAGCAGTTCTTC,CASSFSFGAGEQFF
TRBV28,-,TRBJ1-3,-,TGTGCCAGCACCCGGGGGGGGTACGGAAACACCATATATTTT,CASTRGGYGNTIYF
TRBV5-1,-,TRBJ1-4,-,TGCGCCAGCAGCCTTGCCAATGAAAAACTGTTTTTT,CASSLANEKLFF
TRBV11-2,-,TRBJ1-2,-,TGTGCCAGCAGCTTAACCGTGGACTATGGCTACACCTTC,CASSLTVDYGYTF
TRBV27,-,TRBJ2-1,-,TGTGCCAGCAGTCGGCCAGGGCGGGGTGAGCAGTTCTTC,CASSRPGRGEQFF
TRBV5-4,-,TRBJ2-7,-,TGTGCCAGCAGCTTGCGCTCCGGACCGCCCTACGAGCAGTACTTC,CASSLRSGPPYEQYF
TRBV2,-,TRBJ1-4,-,TGTGCCAGCAGTGAAGTTAAGGGTTCTAATGAAAAACTGTTTTTT,CASSEVKGSNEKLFF
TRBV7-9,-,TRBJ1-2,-,TGTGCCAGCAGCTTAGCGGGAGGGTCATCCGGCTACACCTTC,CASSLAGGSSGYTF
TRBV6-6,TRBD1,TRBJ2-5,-,TGTGCCAGCAGTTACCAGAGCCGGGACAGGGGGACCCAGTACTTC,CASSYQSRDRGTQYF
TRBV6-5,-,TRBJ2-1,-,TGTGCCAGCAGACTCGACGGGAGCTCCTACAATGAGCAGTTCTTC,CASRLDGSSYNEQFF
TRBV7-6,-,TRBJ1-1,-,TGTGCCAGCAGCCCCACAACAGGGAACACTGAAGCTTTCTTT,CASSPTTGNTEAFF
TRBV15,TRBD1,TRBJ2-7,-,TGTGCCACCAGCAGAATGGGACAGGCCTACGAGCAGTACTTC,CATSRMGQAYEQYF
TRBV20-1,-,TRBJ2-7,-,TGCAGTGCTGGGGTTACCTACGAGCAGTACTTC,CSAGVTYEQYF
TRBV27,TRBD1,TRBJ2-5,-,TGTGCCAGCAGTGCGGACAGGGGGATATGGGAGACCCAGTACTTC,CASSADRGIWETQYF
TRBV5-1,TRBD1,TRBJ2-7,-,TGCGCCAGCAGCTTCCAACAGGGGGCTTTGTACGAGCAGTACTTC,CASSFQQGALYEQYF
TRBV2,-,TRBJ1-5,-,TGTGCCAGCAGGACAACTACTATAGATGGACAGCCCCAGCATTTT,CASRTTTIDGQPQHF
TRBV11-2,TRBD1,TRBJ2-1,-,TGTGCCAGCAGCCTACAGGGGTTTTACAATGAGCAGTTCTTC,CASSLQGFYNEQFF
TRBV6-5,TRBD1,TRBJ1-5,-,TGTGCCGCAGGCAGGGGGTTCCTTCAGCCCCAGCATTTT,CAAGRGFLQPQHF
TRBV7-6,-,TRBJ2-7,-,TGTGCCAGCAGCTTTTCGAACGGGGAGCAGTACTTC,CASSFSNGEQYF